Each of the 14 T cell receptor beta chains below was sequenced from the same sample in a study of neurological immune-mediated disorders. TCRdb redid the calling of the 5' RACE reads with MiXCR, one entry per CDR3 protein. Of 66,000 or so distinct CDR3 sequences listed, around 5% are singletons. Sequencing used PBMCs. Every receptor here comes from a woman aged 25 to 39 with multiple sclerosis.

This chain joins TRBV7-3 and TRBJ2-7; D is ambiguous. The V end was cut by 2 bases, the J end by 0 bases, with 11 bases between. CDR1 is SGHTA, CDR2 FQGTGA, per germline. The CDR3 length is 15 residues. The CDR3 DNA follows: TGTGCCAGCAGCTTATCAGGAGTAGGCTCCTACGAGCAGTACTTC. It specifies CASSLSGVGSYEQYF.

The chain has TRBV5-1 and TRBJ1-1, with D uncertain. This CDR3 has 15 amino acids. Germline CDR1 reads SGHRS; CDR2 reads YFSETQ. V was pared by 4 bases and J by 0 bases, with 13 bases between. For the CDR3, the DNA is TGCGCCAGCAGCAAGAGCCGCGTCGTGAACACTGAAGCTTTCTTT. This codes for CASSKSRVVNTEAFF.

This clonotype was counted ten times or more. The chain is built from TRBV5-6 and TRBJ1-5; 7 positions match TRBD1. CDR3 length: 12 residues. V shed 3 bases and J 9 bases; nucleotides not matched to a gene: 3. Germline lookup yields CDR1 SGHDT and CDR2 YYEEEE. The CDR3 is CASSSRGRPQHF. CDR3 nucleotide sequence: TGTGCCAGCAGCTCCAGGGGGAGGCCCCAGCATTTT.

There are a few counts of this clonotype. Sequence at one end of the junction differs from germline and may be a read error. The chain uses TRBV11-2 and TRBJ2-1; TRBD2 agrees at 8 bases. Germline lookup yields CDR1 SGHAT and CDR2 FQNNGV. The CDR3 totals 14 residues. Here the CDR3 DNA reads TGTGCCAGCAGCTTAGATCCTACGGGACTAGACAGGATCTTC. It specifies CASSLDPTGLDRIF.

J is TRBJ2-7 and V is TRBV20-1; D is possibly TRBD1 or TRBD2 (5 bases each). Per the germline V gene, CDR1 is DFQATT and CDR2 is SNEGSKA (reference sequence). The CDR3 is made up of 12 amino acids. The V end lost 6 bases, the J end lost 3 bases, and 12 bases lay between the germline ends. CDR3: CSASGTNYEQYF. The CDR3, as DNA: TGCAGTGCCTCCGGGACCAACTACGAGCAGTACTTC.

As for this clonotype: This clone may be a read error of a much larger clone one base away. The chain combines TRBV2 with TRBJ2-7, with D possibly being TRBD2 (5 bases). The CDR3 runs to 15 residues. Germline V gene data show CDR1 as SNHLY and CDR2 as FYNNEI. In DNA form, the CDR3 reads TGTACCAGCAGTGAAGGGCGAGGGATCTTCTACGAGCAGTACTTC. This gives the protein CTSSEGRGIFYEQYF. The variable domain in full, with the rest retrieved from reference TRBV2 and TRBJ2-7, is EPEVTQTPSHQVTQMGQEVILRCVPISNHLYFYWYRQILGQKVEFLVSFYNNEISEKSEIFDDQFSVERPDGSNFTLKIRSTKLEDSAMYFCTSSEGRGIFYEQYFGPGTRLTVT.

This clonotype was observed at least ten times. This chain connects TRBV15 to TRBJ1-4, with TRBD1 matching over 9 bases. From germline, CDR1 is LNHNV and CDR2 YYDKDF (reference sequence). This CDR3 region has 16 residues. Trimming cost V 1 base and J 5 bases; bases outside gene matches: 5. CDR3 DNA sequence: TGTGCCACCAGCAGAGGGGACAGGGTTCTCAATGAAAAACTGTTTTTT. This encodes CATSRGDRVLNEKLFF.

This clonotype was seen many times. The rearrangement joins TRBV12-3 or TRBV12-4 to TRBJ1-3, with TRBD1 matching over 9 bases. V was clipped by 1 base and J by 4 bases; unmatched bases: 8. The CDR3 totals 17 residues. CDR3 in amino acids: CASSLVRTGVPGNTIYF. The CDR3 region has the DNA TGTGCCAGCAGTTTAGTGAGGACAGGGGTCCCCGGAAACACCATATATTTT.

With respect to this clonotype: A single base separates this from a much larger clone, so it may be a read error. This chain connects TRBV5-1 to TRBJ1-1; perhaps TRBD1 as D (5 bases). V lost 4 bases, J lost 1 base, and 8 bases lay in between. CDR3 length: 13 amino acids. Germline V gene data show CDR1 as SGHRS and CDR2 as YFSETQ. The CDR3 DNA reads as TGCGCCAGCAGCGGGGGGTCGAACACTGAAGCTTTCTTT. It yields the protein CASSGGSNTEAFF.

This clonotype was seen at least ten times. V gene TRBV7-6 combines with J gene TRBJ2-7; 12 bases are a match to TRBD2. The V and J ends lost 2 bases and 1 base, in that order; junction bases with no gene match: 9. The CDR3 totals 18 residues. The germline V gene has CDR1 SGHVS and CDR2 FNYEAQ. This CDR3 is CASSLSSSGGVGSYEQYF. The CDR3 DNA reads TGTGCCAGCAGCTTAAGTTCTAGCGGGGGGGTCGGGTCCTACGAGCAGTACTTC.

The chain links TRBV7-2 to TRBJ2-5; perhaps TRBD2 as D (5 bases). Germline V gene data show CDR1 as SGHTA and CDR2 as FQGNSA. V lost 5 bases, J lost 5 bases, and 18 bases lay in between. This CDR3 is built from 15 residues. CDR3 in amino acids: CASSVKSGMRETQYF. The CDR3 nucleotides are TGTGCCAGCAGCGTGAAATCGGGGATGAGGGAGACCCAGTACTTC.

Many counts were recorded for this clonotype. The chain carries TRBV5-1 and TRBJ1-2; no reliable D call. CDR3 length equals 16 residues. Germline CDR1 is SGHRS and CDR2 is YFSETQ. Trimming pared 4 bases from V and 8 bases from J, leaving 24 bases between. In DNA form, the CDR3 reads TGCGCCAGCAGCCGACGTAGGACGCCCAGCCCGGACGGCTACACCTTC. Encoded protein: CASSRRRTPSPDGYTF.

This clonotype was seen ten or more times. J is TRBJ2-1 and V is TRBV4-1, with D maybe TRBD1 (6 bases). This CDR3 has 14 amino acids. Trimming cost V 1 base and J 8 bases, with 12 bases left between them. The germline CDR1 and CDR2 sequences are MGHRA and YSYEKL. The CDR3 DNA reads TGCGCCAGCAGCCAAGGTTACAGGGCGGATGAGCAGTTCTTC. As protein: CASSQGYRADEQFF.

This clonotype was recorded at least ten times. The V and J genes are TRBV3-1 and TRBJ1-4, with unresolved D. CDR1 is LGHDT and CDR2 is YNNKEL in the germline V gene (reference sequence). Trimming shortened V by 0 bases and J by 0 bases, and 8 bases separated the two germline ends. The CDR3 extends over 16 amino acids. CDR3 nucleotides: TGTGCCAGCAGCCAAGAAGGCTATGCAACTAATGAAAAACTGTTTTTT. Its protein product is CASSQEGYATNEKLFF.